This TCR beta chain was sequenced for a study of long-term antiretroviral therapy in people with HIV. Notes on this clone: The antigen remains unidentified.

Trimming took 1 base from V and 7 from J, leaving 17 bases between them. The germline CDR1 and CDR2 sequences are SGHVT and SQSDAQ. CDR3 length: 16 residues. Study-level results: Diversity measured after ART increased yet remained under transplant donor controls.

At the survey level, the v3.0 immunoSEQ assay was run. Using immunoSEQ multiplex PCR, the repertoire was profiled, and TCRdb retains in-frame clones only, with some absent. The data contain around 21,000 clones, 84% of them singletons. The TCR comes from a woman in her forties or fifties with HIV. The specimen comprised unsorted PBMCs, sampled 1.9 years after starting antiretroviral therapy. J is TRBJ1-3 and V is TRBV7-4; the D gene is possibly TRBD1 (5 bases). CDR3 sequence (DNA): TGTGCCAGCAGCTTAGTTGGTATCAGGGAGCCGAACACCATATATTTT. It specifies CASSLVGIREPNTIYF.